A selection of T cell receptor beta chains follows, all from one sample in a study of graft-versus-host responses after intestinal transplantation. Profiling relied on immunoSEQ multiplex PCR, and the TCRdb table lists in-frame clones only, not all of them. The data show roughly 80,000 clones, with roughly 87% seen just once and more than 7% held by the top ten. The antigens for these receptors are not known. Here the sequenced sample was unstimulated CD8+ T cells sorted from spleen or lymph node cells, taken before transplant. The receptor source for this set is a human donor who was the organ donor for an intestinal transplant. Both conserved end residues are part of each CDR3. The D gene is left open where the match is weak. Clone sizes are given selectively: once, few, many, or a class where the clone is expanded.

>TRBJ1-1|TRBV7-8|NA|NA
TGTGCCAGCAGCCCGGGCGTCGGGGGCACTGAAGCTTTCTTT
CASSPGVGGTEAFF
>TRBJ1-1|TRBV4-1|NA|NA
TGCGCCAGCAGTCCTACGACAGGGAACACTGAAGCTTTCTTT
CASSPTTGNTEAFF
>TRBJ1-5|TRBV19|NA|NA
TGTGCCAGTAGTATTGGGGGAGAGAATCAGCCCCAGCATTTT
CASSIGGENQPQHF
>TRBJ1-1|TRBV6-1|NA|NA
TGTGCCAGCAGAACTTCAGGGTCGCTGAACACTGAAGCTTTCTTT
CASRTSGSLNTEAFF
>TRBJ2-3|TRBV28|NA|NA
TGTGCCAGCAGTCCCGGACCGTCTGGCACAGATACGCAGTATTTT
CASSPGPSGTDTQYF
>TRBJ1-1|TRBV9|NA|NA
TGTGCCAGCAGCGACTCCAGGGAGGGGAGCACTGAAGCTTTCTTT
CASSDSREGSTEAFF
>TRBJ1-1|TRBV13|NA|NA
TGTGCCAGCAGCTTAGAGACGGCCCTTAACACTGAAGCTTTCTTT
CASSLETALNTEAFF
>TRBJ2-7|TRBV29-1|NA|TRBD1
TGCAGCGTTGAAGGGACAGGGGGTGAATACGAGCAGTACTTC
CSVEGTGGEYEQYF
>TRBJ2-5|TRBV5-4|NA|NA
TGTGCCAGCAGCTTTACCACCGGGCCTACTATCCAAGAGACCCAGTACTTC
CASSFTTGPTIQETQYF
>TRBJ2-1|TRBV19|NA|NA
TGTGCCAGTAGGTGGGCAGCGACCTACAATGAGCAGTTCTTC
CASRWAATYNEQFF
>TRBJ2-5|TRBV28|NA|NA
TGTGCCAGCAGCCGCTGGGAGACCCAGCACTTC
CASSRWETQHF
>TRBJ1-4|TRBV21-1|NA|NA
TGTGCCAGCAGCAAACTAGACAGGGGGCTGGAAAAACTGTTTTTT
CASSKLDRGLEKLFF
>TRBJ2-7|TRBV29-1|NA|NA
TGCAGCGTGACGGTTTCCCTGACCCGCTCCTACGAGCAGTACTTC
CSVTVSLTRSYEQYF
>TRBJ2-5|TRBV27|once|TRBD2
TGTGCCAGCAGTTCGGGACTAGCGGTGCAAGAGACCCAGTACTTC
CASSSGLAVQETQYF
>TRBJ2-5|TRBV4-1|NA|TRBD1
TGCGCCAGCAGCCGATTAGTGGGGACAGGGGAAGGGGAGACCCAGTACTTC
CASSRLVGTGEGETQYF
>TRBJ1-3|TRBV29-1|NA|NA
TGCAGCGCAACACCGACTCTCGGGGGATCTGGAAACACCATATATTTT
CSATPTLGGSGNTIYF
>TRBJ1-2|TRBV6-1|few|TRBD1
TGTGCCAGCAGTGAAGTAAGGGGACAGGGGGCGGACTATGGCTACACCTTC
CASSEVRGQGADYGYTF